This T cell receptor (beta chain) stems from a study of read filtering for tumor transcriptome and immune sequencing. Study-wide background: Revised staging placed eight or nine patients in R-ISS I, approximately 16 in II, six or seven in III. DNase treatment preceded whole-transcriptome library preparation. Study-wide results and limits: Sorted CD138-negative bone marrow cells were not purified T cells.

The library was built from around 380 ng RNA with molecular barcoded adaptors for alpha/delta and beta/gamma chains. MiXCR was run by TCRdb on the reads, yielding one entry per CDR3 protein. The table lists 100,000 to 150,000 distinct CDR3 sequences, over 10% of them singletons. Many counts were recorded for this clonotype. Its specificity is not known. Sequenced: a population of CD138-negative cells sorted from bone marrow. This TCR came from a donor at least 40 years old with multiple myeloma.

CDR3 sequence reads: CAWSERGENQPQHF. CDR3 nucleotides: TGTGCCTGGAGTGAGAGGGGCGAGAATCAGCCCCAGCATTTT. The rearrangement uses TRBV30 and TRBJ1-5; perhaps TRBD1 as D (5 bases). The germline gives CDR1 GTSNPN, CDR2 SVGIG (reference sequence). V lost 1 base, J lost 4 bases, and 11 bases lay in between. This CDR3 has 14 amino acids.